This T cell receptor beta chain was identified during a study of cytomegalovirus exposure and HLA in healthy donors. The CDR3 is 14 amino acids. Germline assignment: CDR1 SGHAT and CDR2 FQNNGV. Trimming at V came to 5 bases and at J to 7 bases, leaving 10 bases not matched to a gene. A single count supports this clone. As yet, its antigen is unknown. Study results and caveats: Later findings reportedly placed an Asian-associated ancestry cluster below the approximately 670-donor mean for N-insertions.

Both 60 Vbeta primers and 13 Jbeta primers went into the PCR. Profiled with immunoSEQ multiplex PCR; TCRdb holds only in-frame clones, not every one. Of some 150,000 clones listed, roughly two thirds were seen once; the top ten hold around 14%. The receptor was derived from a human donor in good health. The V and J genes are TRBV11-2 and TRBJ1-2; TRBD1 aligns across 7 bases. Sequenced sample: PBMCs. This CDR3 is CASSPRTGDPGYTF. For the CDR3, the DNA is TGTGCCAGCAGCCCACGAACAGGGGACCCTGGCTACACCTTC.